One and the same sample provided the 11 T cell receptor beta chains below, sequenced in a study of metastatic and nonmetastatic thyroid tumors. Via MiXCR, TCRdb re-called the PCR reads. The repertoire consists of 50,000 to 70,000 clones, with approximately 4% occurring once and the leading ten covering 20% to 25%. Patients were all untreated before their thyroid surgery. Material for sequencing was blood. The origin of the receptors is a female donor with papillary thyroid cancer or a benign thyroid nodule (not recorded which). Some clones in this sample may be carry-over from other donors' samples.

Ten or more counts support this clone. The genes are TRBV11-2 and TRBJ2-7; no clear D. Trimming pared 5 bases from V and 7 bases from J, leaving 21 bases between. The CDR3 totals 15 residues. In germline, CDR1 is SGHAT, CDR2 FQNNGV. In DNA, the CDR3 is TGTGCCAGCAGCCATCTCCGGTGGCAGGTCGATGAGCAGTACTTC. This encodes CASSHLRWQVDEQYF.

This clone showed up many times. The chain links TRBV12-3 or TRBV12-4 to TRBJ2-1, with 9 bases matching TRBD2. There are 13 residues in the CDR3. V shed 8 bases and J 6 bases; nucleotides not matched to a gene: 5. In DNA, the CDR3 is TGTGCCAGCGGGACTAGCCAAGCCAATGAGCAGTTCTTC. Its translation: CASGTSQANEQFF.

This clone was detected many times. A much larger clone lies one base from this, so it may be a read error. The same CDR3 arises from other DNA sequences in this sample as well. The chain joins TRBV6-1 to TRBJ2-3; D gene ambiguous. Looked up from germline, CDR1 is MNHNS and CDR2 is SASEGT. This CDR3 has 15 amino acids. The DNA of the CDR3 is TGCGCCAGCAGTCCCAGACAAAGGGGCACAGATACGCAGTATTTT. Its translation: CASSPRQRGTDTQYF.

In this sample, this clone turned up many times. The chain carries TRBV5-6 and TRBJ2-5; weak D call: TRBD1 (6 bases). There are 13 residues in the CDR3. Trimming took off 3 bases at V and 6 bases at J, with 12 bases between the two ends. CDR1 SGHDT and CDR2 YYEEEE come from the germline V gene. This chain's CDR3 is CASSWGQGKTQYF. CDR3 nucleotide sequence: TGTGCCAGCAGCTGGGGGCAGGGTAAGACCCAGTACTTC. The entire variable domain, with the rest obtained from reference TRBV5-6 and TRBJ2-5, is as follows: DAGVTQSPTHLIKTRGQQVTLRCSPKSGHDTVSWYQQALGQGPQFIFQYYEEEERQRGNFPDRFSGHQFPNYSSELNVNALLLGDSALYLCASSWGQGKTQYFGPGTRLLVL.

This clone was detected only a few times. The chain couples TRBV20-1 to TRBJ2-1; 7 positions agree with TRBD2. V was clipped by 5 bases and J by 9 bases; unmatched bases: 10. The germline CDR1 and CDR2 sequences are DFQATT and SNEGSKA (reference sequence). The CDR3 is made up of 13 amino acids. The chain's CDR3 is CSAPLGGSCEQFF. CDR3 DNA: TGCAGTGCTCCCCTGGGGGGGTCCTGTGAGCAGTTCTTC.

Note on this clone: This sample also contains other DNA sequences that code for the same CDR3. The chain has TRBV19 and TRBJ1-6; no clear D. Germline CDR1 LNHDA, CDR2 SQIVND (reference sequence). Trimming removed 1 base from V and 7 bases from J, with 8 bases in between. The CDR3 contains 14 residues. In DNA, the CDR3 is TGTGCCAGTAGTATAGTTGAGACAAATTCACCCCTCCACTTT. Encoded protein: CASSIVETNSPLHF. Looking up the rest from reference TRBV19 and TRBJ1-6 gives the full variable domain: DGGITQSPKYLFRKEGQNVTLSCEQNLNHDAMYWYRQDPGQGLRLIYYSQIVNDFQKGDIAEGYSVSREKKESFPLTVTSAQKNPTAFYLCASSIVETNSPLHFGNGTRLTVT.

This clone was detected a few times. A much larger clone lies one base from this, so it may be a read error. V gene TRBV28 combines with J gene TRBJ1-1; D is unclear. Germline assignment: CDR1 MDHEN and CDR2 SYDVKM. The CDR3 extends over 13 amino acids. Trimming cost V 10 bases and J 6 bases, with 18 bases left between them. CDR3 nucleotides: TGTGCCACCTCCCTGACTGGACTTTCTGAAGCTTTCTTT. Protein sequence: CATSLTGLSEAFF.

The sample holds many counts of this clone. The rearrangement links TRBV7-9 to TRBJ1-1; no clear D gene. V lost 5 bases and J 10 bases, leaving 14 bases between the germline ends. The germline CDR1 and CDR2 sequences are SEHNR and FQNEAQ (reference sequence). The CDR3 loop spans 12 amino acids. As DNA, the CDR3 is TGTGCCAGCAGCCCGAGCGGGGAGGGAGCTTTCTTT. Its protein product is CASSPSGEGAFF. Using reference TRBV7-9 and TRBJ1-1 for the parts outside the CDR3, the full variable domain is DTGVSQNPRHKITKRGQNVTFRCDPISEHNRLYWYRQTLGQGPEFLTYFQNEAQLEKSRLLSDRFSAERPKGSFSTLEIQRTEQGDSAMYLCASSPSGEGAFFGQGTRLTVV.

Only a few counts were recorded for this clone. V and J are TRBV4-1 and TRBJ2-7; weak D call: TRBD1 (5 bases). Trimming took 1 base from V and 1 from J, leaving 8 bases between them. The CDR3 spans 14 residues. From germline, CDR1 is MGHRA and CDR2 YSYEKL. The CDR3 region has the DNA TGCGCCAGCAGCCAAGGGACACGATCCTACGAGCAGTACTTC. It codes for CASSQGTRSYEQYF.

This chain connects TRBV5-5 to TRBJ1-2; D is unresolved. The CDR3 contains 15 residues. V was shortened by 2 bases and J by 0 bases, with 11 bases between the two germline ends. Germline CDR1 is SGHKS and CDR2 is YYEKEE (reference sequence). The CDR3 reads CASSFSDGPNYGYTF. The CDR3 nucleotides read TGTGCCAGCAGCTTCTCAGACGGACCTAACTATGGCTACACCTTC.

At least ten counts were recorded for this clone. The CDR3 coding sequence is TGTGCCAGCAGCTTGTTTGCCCTAGCTCATACAGATACGCAGTATTTT. Translated, it gives CASSLFALAHTDTQYF. The chain uses TRBV5-4 and TRBJ2-3; D may be TRBD2 (5 bases). CDR1 and CDR2 (germline): SGHNT, YYREEE (reference sequence). CDR3 size: 16 residues. Trimming left V 1 base short and J 3 bases short, with 15 bases between. Full variable domain (remainder filled in from reference TRBV5-4 and TRBJ2-3): ETGVTQSPTHLIKTRGQQVTLRCSSQSGHNTVSWYQQALGQGPQFIFQYYREEENGRGNFPPRFSGLQFPNYSSELNVNALELDDSALYLCASSLFALAHTDTQYFGPGTRLTVL.